Here is one T cell receptor (beta chain) with its context. Its antigen is unidentified. This entry is derived from a study of shared clonotypes between healthy human individuals. Study-wide results and limits: Rarefaction analysis demonstrated incomplete sorted-subset sequencing notwithstanding large depth.

CD8 cells regarded as naive lacked CD45RO, were positively chosen for CCR7, and omitted terminally differentiated effector memory CD45RA+ cells. Donors comprised only Caucasian adults living in Nashville, Tennessee. This CDR3 comprises 14 residues. CDR1 is SGDLS and CDR2 is YYNGEE in the germline V gene. Trimming took off 4 bases at V and 3 bases at J, with 11 bases between the two ends. Each PCR replicate from the sorted subsets contained approximately 0.2 ug DNA, which is about 30,000 T cell genomes. Clones were read by immunoSEQ multiplex PCR, and TCRdb kept only the in-frame ones, dropping some. The sample records more than 2 million clones, about 93% being singletons.

This receptor was obtained from a man younger than 35 in good health. Some clones in this sample may be carry-over from other donors' samples. This sequence joins TRBV9 and TRBJ2-1; weak D call: TRBD2 (5 bases). Sample: naive CD8+ T cells from PBMCs. The chain's CDR3 is CASSFQGSYNEQFF. The DNA of the CDR3 is TGTGCCAGCAGCTTCCAAGGGAGCTACAATGAGCAGTTCTTC.